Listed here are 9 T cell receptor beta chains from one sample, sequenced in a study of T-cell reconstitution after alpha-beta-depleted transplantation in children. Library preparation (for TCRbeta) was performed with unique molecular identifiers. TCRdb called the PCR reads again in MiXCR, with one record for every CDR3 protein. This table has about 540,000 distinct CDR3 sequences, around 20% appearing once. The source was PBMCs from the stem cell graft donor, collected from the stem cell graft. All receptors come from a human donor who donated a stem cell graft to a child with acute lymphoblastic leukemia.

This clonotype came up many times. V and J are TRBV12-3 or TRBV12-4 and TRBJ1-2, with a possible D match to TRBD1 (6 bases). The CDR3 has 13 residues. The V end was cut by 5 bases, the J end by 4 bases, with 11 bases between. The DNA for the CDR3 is TGTGCCAGCAGTCCTACAGGGTCCTATGGCTACACCTTC. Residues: CASSPTGSYGYTF.

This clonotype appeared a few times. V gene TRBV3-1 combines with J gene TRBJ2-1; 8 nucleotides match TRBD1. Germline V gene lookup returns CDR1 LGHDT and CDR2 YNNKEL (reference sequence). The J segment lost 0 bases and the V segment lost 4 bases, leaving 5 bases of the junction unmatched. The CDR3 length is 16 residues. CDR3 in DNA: TGTGCCAGCAGCCGTTACAGGGGGTTCTCCTACAATGAGCAGTTCTTC. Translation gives CASSRYRGFSYNEQFF.

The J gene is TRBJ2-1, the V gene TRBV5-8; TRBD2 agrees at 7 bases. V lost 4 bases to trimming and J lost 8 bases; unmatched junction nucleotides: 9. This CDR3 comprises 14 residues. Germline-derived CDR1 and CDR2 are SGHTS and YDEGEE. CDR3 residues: CASSGGLSGHEQFF. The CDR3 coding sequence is TGTGCCAGCAGCGGGGGACTATCGGGCCATGAGCAGTTCTTC.

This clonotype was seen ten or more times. CDR3 sequence reads: CASSFRQGVGIQYF. CDR3 nucleotides: TGTGCCAGCAGCTTCCGACAGGGCGTGGGCATTCAGTACTTC. The chain has TRBV7-8 and TRBJ2-4; 7 bases match TRBD1. CDR1 is SGHVS, CDR2 FQNEAQ, per germline. This CDR3 region has 14 residues. V trimming: 3 bases; J trimming: 9 bases; junction bases outside the gene matches: 8.

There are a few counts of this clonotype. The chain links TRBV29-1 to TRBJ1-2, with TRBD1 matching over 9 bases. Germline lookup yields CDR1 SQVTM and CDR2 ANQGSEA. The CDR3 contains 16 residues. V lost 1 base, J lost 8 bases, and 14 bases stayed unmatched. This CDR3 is CSVEGQGTGTARGYTF. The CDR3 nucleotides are TGCAGCGTTGAAGGTCAGGGGACAGGGACGGCGAGAGGCTACACCTTC.

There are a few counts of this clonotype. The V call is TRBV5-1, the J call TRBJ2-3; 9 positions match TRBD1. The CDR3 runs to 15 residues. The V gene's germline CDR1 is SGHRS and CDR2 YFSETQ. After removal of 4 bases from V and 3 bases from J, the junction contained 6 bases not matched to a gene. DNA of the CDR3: TGCGCCAGCAGCGACACAGGGGGCAGGACAGATACGCAGTATTTT. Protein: CASSDTGGRTDTQYF. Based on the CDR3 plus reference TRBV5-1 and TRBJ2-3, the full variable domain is KAGVTQTPRYLIKTRGQQVTLSCSPISGHRSVSWYQQTPGQGLQFLFEYFSETQRNKGNFPGRFSGRQFSNSRSEMNVSTLELGDSALYLCASSDTGGRTDTQYFGPGTRLTVL.

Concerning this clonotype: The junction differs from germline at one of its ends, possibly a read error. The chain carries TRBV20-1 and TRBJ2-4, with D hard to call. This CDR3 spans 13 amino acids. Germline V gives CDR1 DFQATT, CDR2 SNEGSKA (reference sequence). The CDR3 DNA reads TGCAGTGCTAGAGCCAGCCTAGGAAACAGTCAGTACTTC. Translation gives CSARASLGNSQYF.

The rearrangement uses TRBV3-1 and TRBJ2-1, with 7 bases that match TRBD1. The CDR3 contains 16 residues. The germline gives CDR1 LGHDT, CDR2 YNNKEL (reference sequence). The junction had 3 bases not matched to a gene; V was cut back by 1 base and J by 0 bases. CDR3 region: CASSQGDRSSYNEQFF. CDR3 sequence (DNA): TGTGCCAGCAGCCAAGGGGACAGAAGCTCCTACAATGAGCAGTTCTTC.

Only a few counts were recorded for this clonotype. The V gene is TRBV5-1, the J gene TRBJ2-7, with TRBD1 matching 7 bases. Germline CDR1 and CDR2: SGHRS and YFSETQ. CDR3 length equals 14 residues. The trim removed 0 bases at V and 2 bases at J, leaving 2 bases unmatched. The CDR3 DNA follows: TGCGCCAGCAGCTTGGCACAGGGGCCCTACGAGCAGTACTTC. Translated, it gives CASSLAQGPYEQYF.